The present T cell receptor beta chain was sequenced within a study of T cell responses to AZD1222 COVID-19 vaccine. CDR3 length: 15 residues. With 5 bases removed from V and 4 bases from J, the gap between germline ends came to 14 bases. The germline CDR1 and CDR2 sequences are LNHDA and SQIVND (reference sequence). A remark on this clone: Its antigen is currently unknown.

TCRdb's copy holds only in-frame clones and misses some; the assay was immunoSEQ multiplex PCR. Of approximately 150,000 clones listed, approximately 93% were seen once; the top ten hold approximately 12%. Broader study findings: Across spike, vaccine-associated CD4 TCRs were found, dominant at 160-218 and 743-854. Among AZD1222 vaccinees, only five to seven were seropositive at baseline.

The sequence came from an adult who had recovered from COVID-19. The sample here was peripheral blood, taken after recovery from COVID-19. V and J are TRBV19 and TRBJ2-2, with D maybe TRBD2 (5 bases). For the CDR3, the DNA is TGTGCCAGTAGTTTTAGAGGGTCGCGCACCGGGGAGCTGTTTTTT. Its protein product is CASSFRGSRTGELFF.